The 18 T cell receptor beta chains below come from one sample, sequenced in a study of identical twins. One entry per CDR3 protein results from TCRdb running MiXCR on the 5' RACE reads. The sample contains some 190,000 distinct CDR3 sequences, 15% of which appear only once. This sample was also put to use in a study of T cells expressing NK-cell markers.

Sequencing was performed on CD8+ T cells sorted from blood. These receptors came from a young woman in good health.

This clonotype was seen more than once but under ten times. This chain uses TRBV6-1 with TRBJ2-4, with TRBD2 matching over 7 bases. The CDR3 extends over 21 amino acids. Germline CDR1 and CDR2: MNHNS and SASEGT. J was trimmed by 0 bases and V by 4 bases; bases with no gene match: 21. The CDR3 nucleotides read TGTGCCAGCAGTGTGGGGGTCCCGTTAGCGGGCGGAGGAAGAGCCAAAAACATTCAGTACTTC. It specifies CASSVGVPLAGGGRAKNIQYF.

The chain employs TRBV7-6 and TRBJ2-1; 8 nucleotides agree with TRBD2. In germline, CDR1 is SGHVS, CDR2 FNYEAQ. There are 14 residues in the CDR3. J lost 6 bases, V lost 3 bases, and 4 bases had no gene match. Written as DNA, the CDR3 is TGTGCCAGCAGCTTTAGCGGGGCACGCAATGAGCAGTTCTTC. Translation: CASSFSGARNEQFF.

J is TRBJ1-1 and V is TRBV12-3 or TRBV12-4, with 7 positions matching TRBD1. The CDR3 contains 15 residues. Unmatched junction bases numbered 12, after V lost 6 bases and J lost 5 bases. The CDR3 loop reads CASRPRTGPGTEAFF. CDR3 sequence (DNA): TGTGCCAGCAGGCCCCGGACAGGCCCGGGGACTGAAGCTTTCTTT.

The V gene is TRBV21-1, the J gene TRBJ2-7; TRBD2 is the table's D call and was not checked against the DNA. TRBV21-1 is flagged as a pseudogene. The CDR3 consists of 20 residues. The CDR3 nucleotides read TGTGCCAGCAGCAATAATGGCACCTCCAGTGGGAGGATAAGCTCCTACGAGCAGTACTTC. This encodes CASSNNGTSSGRISSYEQYF.

This clonotype was observed many times. This chain connects TRBV19 to TRBJ2-7; no clear D. V lost 1 base and J lost 3, with 4 bases in between. Germline CDR1 is LNHDA and CDR2 is SQIVND (reference sequence). The length of the CDR3 is 12 residues. The CDR3 loop is CASSIGGYEQYF. The CDR3 bases are TGTGCCAGTAGTATAGGGGGCTACGAGCAGTACTTC.

This clonotype was recorded a few times. The rearrangement links TRBV6-2 or TRBV6-3 to TRBJ2-1; the match to TRBD2 covers 13 bases. The CDR3 covers 21 residues. The germline V gene encodes CDR1 MNHEY and CDR2 SVGEGT. Losses at the gene ends were 0 bases for V and 1 base for J; bases not matched to a gene: 12. This chain's CDR3 is CASSYSRTSGSEGGSYNEQFF. CDR3 nucleotide sequence: TGTGCCAGCAGTTACTCCAGGACTAGCGGGAGTGAAGGGGGGTCCTACAATGAGCAGTTCTTC.

This clonotype was seen a handful of times. The chain carries TRBV7-9 and TRBJ2-7, with D possibly matching TRBD2 (6 bases). Germline V gene sequence: CDR1 SEHNR, CDR2 FQNEAQ (reference sequence). The CDR3 loop spans 16 amino acids. V dropped 2 bases and J dropped 3 bases, with 17 bases sitting between them. The CDR3 is CASSLSSGLSFYEQYF. The DNA for the CDR3 is TGTGCCAGCAGCTTATCTTCGGGACTCTCATTCTACGAGCAGTACTTC.

The gene calls are TRBV4-1 and TRBJ2-1; a possible D gene is TRBD2 (5 bases). Germline V CDR1 and CDR2: MGHRA, YSYEKL. The V end was cut by 7 bases, the J end by 0 bases, with 13 bases between. The CDR3 has 15 amino acids. Written as DNA, the CDR3 is TGCGCCAGCACCTCCTTAGCGAGCTCCTACAATGAGCAGTTCTTC. As protein: CASTSLASSYNEQFF.

The chain is built from TRBV4-2 and TRBJ2-3; 16 nucleotides agree with TRBD2. Trimming cost V 3 bases and J 3 bases; bases outside gene matches: 9. The CDR3 has 19 amino acids. From germline, CDR1 is LGHNA and CDR2 YNFKEQ. The CDR3 reads CASSQYTGTSGGATDTQYF. In DNA, the CDR3 is TGTGCCAGCAGCCAGTATACGGGGACTAGCGGGGGGGCAACAGATACGCAGTATTTT.

The gene calls are TRBV6-1 and TRBJ1-5; no reliable D call. Trimming took off 6 bases at V and 0 bases at J, with 6 bases between the two ends. This CDR3 has 13 residues. Per the germline V gene, CDR1 is MNHNS and CDR2 is SASEGT. CDR3 region: CASRRDSNQPQHF. In nucleotides, the CDR3 is TGTGCCAGCAGAAGAGATAGCAATCAGCCCCAGCATTTT.

The rearrangement joins TRBV5-4 to TRBJ2-7; 8 bases are shared with TRBD1. This CDR3 is 14 amino acids long. The germline V gene has CDR1 SGHNT and CDR2 YYREEE (reference sequence). The V gene end was trimmed by 3 bases and the J gene end by 2 bases; junction bases not matched to a gene: 4. The CDR3 here is CASSWGDRPYEQYF. CDR3 nucleotides: TGTGCCAGCAGCTGGGGGGACAGGCCCTACGAGCAGTACTTC.

This clonotype has just a few counts. J is TRBJ2-2 and V is TRBV2; unclear D gene. The CDR3 has 12 residues. CDR1 is SNHLY and CDR2 is FYNNEI in the germline V gene. Trimming cost V 3 bases and J 8 bases, with 7 bases left between them. The CDR3 reads CASSEDQGELFF. CDR3 sequence (DNA): TGTGCCAGCAGTGAGGATCAAGGGGAGCTGTTTTTT.

Only a few counts were recorded for this clonotype. The gene calls are TRBV7-8 and TRBJ1-1, with a weak D call TRBD1 (5 bases). The CDR3 has 12 amino acids. Trimming stripped 5 bases from V and 6 bases from J, with 10 bases between. Germline CDR1 is SGHVS and CDR2 is FQNEAQ. CDR3: CASSRSQAEAFF. CDR3 DNA: TGTGCCAGCAGCCGCTCACAGGCTGAAGCTTTCTTT.

A word on this clonotype: This may come from a read error, since a much larger clone is one base off. The CDR3 here is CASSWVADHQETQYF. In DNA, the CDR3 is TGTGCCAGCAGTTGGGTAGCGGACCACCAAGAGACCCAGTACTTC. The chain employs TRBV12-3 or TRBV12-4 and TRBJ2-5; a weak D match, TRBD2 (6 bases). The CDR3 has 15 amino acids. Deletions cut 4 bases from V and 0 bases from J, with 12 bases between.

V and J are TRBV9 and TRBJ2-7; 7 bases map to TRBD2. The CDR3 loop spans 12 amino acids. V shed 4 bases, J shed 6 bases, and the junction held 4 bases outside the gene matches. CDR1 is SGDLS and CDR2 is YYNGEE in the germline V gene. The CDR3 is CASSSSSGEQYF. In DNA, the CDR3 is TGTGCCAGCAGCTCTTCTAGCGGCGAGCAGTACTTC.

CDR3 sequence: CASRVAGSYEQYF. The CDR3 region has the DNA TGTGCCAGCCGGGTAGCGGGGTCCTACGAGCAGTACTTC. This chain uses TRBV27 with TRBJ2-7; TRBD2 aligns across 8 bases. V trimming: 8 bases; J trimming: 1 base; junction bases outside the gene matches: 4. The CDR3 is made up of 13 amino acids. CDR1 and CDR2 (germline): MNHEY, SMNVEV (reference sequence).

The chain combines TRBV11-2 with TRBJ2-7; TRBD1 matches 9 bases. Per germline, CDR1 SGHAT and CDR2 FQNNGV. This CDR3 has 15 residues. The V segment lost 3 bases and the J segment 3 bases; nucleotides outside the gene matches: 6. CDR3 sequence reads: CASSFGQGPLYEQYF. CDR3 DNA sequence: TGTGCCAGCAGCTTCGGACAGGGGCCCCTCTACGAGCAGTACTTC.

The rearrangement links TRBV10-2 to TRBJ2-7; 8 positions match TRBD1. V dropped 7 bases and J dropped 1; count of bases not matched to a gene: 6. The CDR3 sequence is 14 residues long. The germline V gene has CDR1 WSHSY and CDR2 SAAADI. This CDR3 is CASKTGVESYEQYF. As DNA, the CDR3 is TGCGCCAGCAAGACAGGGGTTGAATCCTACGAGCAGTACTTC.